These 25 T cell receptor beta chains were sequenced from one sample in a study of patients and donors after allogeneic stem cell transplantation. TCRdb recomputed calls from the RT-PCR reads with MiXCR, one row per CDR3 protein. The table lists about 960,000 distinct CDR3 sequences, 15% to 20% of them singletons. Sequenced material: blood, either unsorted or a sorted T cell fraction (not recorded which). These receptors came from a human donor who was either an allogeneic HSCT recipient or a stem cell or donor lymphocyte infusion donor (not recorded which). It is not recorded whose cells these are; they may come from a transplant donor.

V is TRBV20-1 and J is TRBJ2-5; 13 bases agree with TRBD2. V shed 6 bases and J 5 bases; nucleotides not matched to a gene: 12. Germline V CDR1 and CDR2: DFQATT, SNEGSKA (reference sequence). The CDR3 spans 16 residues. The CDR3 bases are TGCAGTGCCTTACCGGGACTAGCGGGGCTCTTGGAGACCCAGTACTTC. Its protein is CSALPGLAGLLETQYF.

A word on this clonotype: One end of the junction varies from germline; a read error may be responsible. V and J are TRBV12-3 or TRBV12-4 and TRBJ2-7, with D possibly TRBD1 on 6 matching bases. The CDR3 sequence is 16 residues long. CDR3 DNA: TGTGCCAGCAGCTTAGGGGGTGGACAGTTCTCCTACGAGCAGTACTTC. Protein sequence: CASSLGGGQFSYEQYF.

This chain joins TRBV25-1 and TRBJ1-2; D remains unclear. Deletions cut 1 base from V and 0 bases from J, with 3 bases between. Germline assignment: CDR1 MGHDK and CDR2 SYGVNS. The length of the CDR3 is 13 residues. The CDR3 DNA reads as TGTGCCAGCAGTGAATGGGCTAACTATGGCTACACCTTC. Protein sequence: CASSEWANYGYTF.

This clonotype was seen repeatedly, ten times or more. V usage is TRBV12-3 or TRBV12-4 and J usage is TRBJ1-3; TRBD1 agrees at 9 bases. Trimming cost V 5 bases and J 5 bases; bases outside gene matches: 7. The CDR3 covers 15 residues. The CDR3 protein is CASSPGQGVRNTIYF. Written as DNA, the CDR3 is TGTGCCAGCAGTCCGGGACAGGGAGTCCGAAACACCATATATTTT.

This sequence joins TRBV6-2 or TRBV6-3 and TRBJ2-3, with 7 bases matching TRBD1. V trimming: 6 bases; J trimming: 1 base; junction bases outside the gene matches: 4. This CDR3 comprises 14 residues. Germline V gene sequence: CDR1 MNHEY, CDR2 SVGEGT. CDR3 sequence: CASRGGRGTDTQYF. The CDR3 DNA follows: TGTGCCAGCAGAGGGGGCAGAGGCACAGATACGCAGTATTTT.

Here the CDR3 reads CASSPVWDTSTDTQYF. The CDR3 DNA is TGTGCCAGCAGCCCAGTTTGGGATACAAGCACAGATACGCAGTATTTT. The V call is TRBV3-1, the J call TRBJ2-3; D ambiguous. Between the trimmed V and J ends, which lost 4 bases and 0 bases, there was a span of 14 bases. CDR1 is LGHDT and CDR2 is YNNKEL in the germline V gene (reference sequence). The length of the CDR3 is 16 residues.

The chain has TRBV5-1 and TRBJ2-3; 10 bases are a match to TRBD2. With V trimmed by 8 bases and J by 3 bases, 9 bases remained unmatched. This CDR3 has 15 amino acids. Germline V gives CDR1 SGHRS, CDR2 YFSETQ. The CDR3 DNA sequence: TGCGCCAGTACCCAGGGACTAGCGCCGACAGATACGCAGTATTTT. It yields the protein CASTQGLAPTDTQYF.

This clonotype was counted between two and nine times. The gene calls are TRBV7-9 and TRBJ2-5, with D unclear. The CDR3 spans 12 residues. CDR1 is SEHNR, CDR2 FQNEAQ, per germline (reference sequence). Deletions cut 7 bases from V and 1 base from J, with 7 bases between. The CDR3 sequence is CASTGSQETQYF. DNA for the CDR3: TGTGCCAGCACGGGCAGCCAAGAGACCCAGTACTTC. Together with reference TRBV7-9 and TRBJ2-5, the CDR3 gives the full variable domain: DTGVSQNPRHKITKRGQNVTFRCDPISEHNRLYWYRQTLGQGPEFLTYFQNEAQLEKSRLLSDRFSAERPKGSFSTLEIQRTEQGDSAMYLCASTGSQETQYFGPGTRLLVL.

The chain has TRBV5-1 and TRBJ2-7; 12 nucleotides line up with TRBD2. Germline CDR1 is SGHRS and CDR2 is YFSETQ. Trimming removed 6 bases from V and 2 bases from J; junction bases left unmatched: 12. This CDR3 is 17 amino acids long. CDR3 loop: CASTRSLTSGGPYEQYF. Here the CDR3 DNA reads TGCGCCAGCACGAGGAGCTTAACTAGCGGGGGGCCCTACGAGCAGTACTTC.

This clonotype was seen only a few times. This sequence joins TRBV5-1 and TRBJ1-2; D unclear. Trimming took 0 bases from V and 4 from J, leaving 7 bases between them. CDR3 length: 13 residues. Germline V gives CDR1 SGHRS, CDR2 YFSETQ. The CDR3 region is CASSLEQLYGYTF. The CDR3 DNA reads TGCGCCAGCAGCTTGGAACAGCTCTATGGCTACACCTTC.

This clonotype has only a few counts. The genes are TRBV5-1 and TRBJ2-7; TRBD1 matches at 8 bases. The CDR3 has 12 residues. Trimming at V came to 2 bases and at J to 8 bases, leaving 3 bases not matched to a gene. The germline V gene has CDR1 SGHRS and CDR2 YFSETQ. This chain's CDR3 is CASSLTGGKQYF. In DNA, the CDR3 is TGCGCCAGCAGCTTAACAGGGGGTAAGCAGTACTTC.

This clonotype was counted ten times or more. V gene TRBV29-1 combines with J gene TRBJ1-1; 9 nucleotides line up with TRBD1. The CDR3 consists of 11 residues. CDR1 and CDR2 (germline): SQVTM, ANQGSEA. The V gene end was trimmed by 5 bases and the J gene end by 11 bases; junction bases not matched to a gene: 6. CDR3 region: CSVFGDREAFF. CDR3 DNA sequence: TGCAGCGTTTTTGGGGACAGGGAGGCTTTCTTT.

This clonotype was detected a few times. This chain joins TRBV27 and TRBJ1-6; a possible D gene is TRBD1 (6 bases). The CDR3 totals 16 residues. Germline CDR1 reads MNHEY; CDR2 reads SMNVEV (reference sequence). Trimming pared 5 bases from V and 7 bases from J, leaving 18 bases between. CDR3 sequence reads: CASSVQTTGQNSPLHF. CDR3 DNA: TGTGCCAGCAGTGTTCAAACGACAGGCCAGAATTCACCCCTCCACTTT.

The J gene is TRBJ1-2, the V gene TRBV20-1; the D is unclear. The CDR3 extends over 11 amino acids. Trimming removed 3 bases from V and 8 bases from J, with 10 bases in between. In germline, CDR1 is DFQATT, CDR2 SNEGSKA (reference sequence). The CDR3 sequence is CSASSPPGYTF. CDR3 DNA sequence: TGCAGTGCTAGCAGTCCCCCGGGCTACACCTTC.

There are a few counts of this clonotype. The chain has TRBV30 and TRBJ2-1, with 10 nucleotides matching TRBD2. V was pared by 3 bases and J by 2 bases, with 4 bases of the junction left unmatched. The CDR3 extends over 15 amino acids. From germline, CDR1 is GTSNPN and CDR2 SVGIG (reference sequence). The CDR3, as DNA: TGTGCCTGGAGCTATAGCGGGGGGCCCTACAATGAGCAGTTCTTC. It codes for CAWSYSGGPYNEQFF.

This clonotype was seen more than once but under ten times. The genes are TRBV6-1 and TRBJ1-5; 7 bases are a match to TRBD1. V trimming: 5 bases; J trimming: 7 bases; junction bases outside the gene matches: 5. The germline CDR1 and CDR2 sequences are MNHNS and SASEGT. The CDR3 spans 13 residues. CDR3 in DNA: TGTGCCAGCAGTAGGGGGCGAGGGCAGCCCCAGCATTTT. Protein sequence: CASSRGRGQPQHF.

This clonotype was seen more than once but under ten times. This chain links TRBV7-9 with TRBJ2-1; 7 bases line up with TRBD2. Germline-derived CDR1 and CDR2 are SEHNR and FQNEAQ (reference sequence). This CDR3 has 15 residues. J lost 4 bases, V lost 3 bases, and 6 bases had no gene match. Written as DNA, the CDR3 is TGTGCCAGCAGCTTGGCGGGAGAATTTTACAATGAGCAGTTCTTC. It is translated as CASSLAGEFYNEQFF.

This clonotype was detected many times. The rearrangement joins TRBV7-6 to TRBJ2-1, with a weak D call TRBD2 (6 bases). The CDR3 spans 13 residues. The V end lost 7 bases, the J end lost 5 bases, and 12 bases lay between the germline ends. Germline V CDR1 and CDR2: SGHVS, FNYEAQ. This chain's CDR3 is CASTNSGDNEQFF. CDR3 coding DNA: TGTGCCAGCACCAACTCGGGGGACAATGAGCAGTTCTTC.

The chain joins TRBV5-1 to TRBJ2-3, with 8 bases matching TRBD1. The junction had 9 bases not matched to a gene; V was cut back by 4 bases and J by 2 bases. This CDR3 has 16 amino acids. Germline CDR1 reads SGHRS; CDR2 reads YFSETQ. The CDR3 DNA is TGCGCCAGCAGCCTACCCAGGGGGCCCCTCACAGATACGCAGTATTTT. Amino acid sequence: CASSLPRGPLTDTQYF.

This sequence joins TRBV20-1 and TRBJ1-5; 9 nucleotides match TRBD1. CDR3 length: 14 amino acids. J gave up 6 bases and V 3 bases, and 6 bases lay outside the gene matches. From germline, CDR1 is DFQATT and CDR2 SNEGSKA (reference sequence). CDR3 nucleotides: TGCAGTGCTAGGGGACAGGGAAGAAGTCAGCCCCAGCATTTT. Translated, it gives CSARGQGRSQPQHF.

This chain connects TRBV12-3 or TRBV12-4 to TRBJ2-2; 10 nucleotides agree with TRBD2. The CDR3 has 16 amino acids. V trimming: 2 bases; J trimming: 7 bases; junction bases outside the gene matches: 7. The DNA of the CDR3 is TGTGCCAGCAGTTTATCAGTAGCGGGAGGCGGCGGGGAGCTGTTTTTT. Translated: CASSLSVAGGGGELFF.

The chain is built from TRBV12-3 or TRBV12-4 and TRBJ1-6; D is ambiguous. V gave up 3 bases and J gave up 8 bases, with 17 bases separating them. The CDR3 is 16 amino acids. This chain's CDR3 is CASSFMVPLLDSPLHF. For the CDR3, the DNA is TGTGCCAGCAGTTTTATGGTCCCACTCTTAGATTCACCCCTCCACTTT.

This clonotype was picked up many times. The chain recombines TRBV10-3 with TRBJ2-1; weak D call: TRBD2 (6 bases). This CDR3 is built from 13 residues. V lost 10 bases to trimming and J lost 7 bases, with 17 bases between them. Germline V gives CDR1 ENHRY, CDR2 SYGVKD. This CDR3 is CATAGGLGNEQFF. CDR3 coding DNA: TGTGCCACGGCTGGAGGGCTCGGGAATGAGCAGTTCTTC.

CDR3 in DNA: TGTGCCAGCAGCTTAGCCCCCGGGGGGGAGACTGAAGCTTTCTTT. Protein sequence: CASSLAPGGETEAFF. The chain recombines TRBV7-3 with TRBJ1-1, with D perhaps TRBD1 (5 bases). V lost 2 bases and J lost 5, with 15 bases in between. The CDR3 sequence is 15 residues long. The germline gives CDR1 SGHTA, CDR2 FQGTGA.

The table lists this clonotype with many counts. The chain couples TRBV12-3 or TRBV12-4 to TRBJ2-7; D is possibly TRBD1 (6 bases). Trimming pared 4 bases from V and 7 bases from J, leaving 14 bases between. The CDR3 length is 13 residues. In DNA form, the CDR3 reads TGTGCCAGCAGTTCCGGGACACCCCGGGAGCAGTACTTC. As protein: CASSSGTPREQYF.